This entry lists 21 T cell receptor beta chains sequenced from one sample in a study of cytomegalovirus exposure and HLA in healthy donors. Assay: immunoSEQ multiplex PCR; the TCRdb copy retains only in-frame clones and omits some. The repertoire consists of some 150,000 clones, with roughly nine tenths occurring once and the leading ten covering about 0.7%. The material sequenced was PBMCs. These TCRs come from a man aged 18 to 30 in good health and CMV-seronegative.

The CDR3 DNA reads TGTGCCAGTAGTTCCCCCGGGGAGATGAAGGAAAAACTGTTTTTT. Translation gives CASSSPGEMKEKLFF. The V gene is TRBV19, the J gene TRBJ1-4; D gene unclear. Germline-derived CDR1 and CDR2 are LNHDA and SQIVND (reference sequence). The CDR3 is 15 amino acids. Trimming stripped 5 bases from V and 8 bases from J, with 18 bases between. Full variable domain (remainder filled in from reference TRBV19 and TRBJ1-4): DGGITQSPKYLFRKEGQNVTLSCEQNLNHDAMYWYRQDPGQGLRLIYYSQIVNDFQKGDIAEGYSVSREKKESFPLTVTSAQKNPTAFYLCASSSPGEMKEKLFFGSGTQLSVL.

The J gene is TRBJ2-7, the V gene TRBV13; 11 bases line up with TRBD2. There are 17 residues in the CDR3. Germline lookup yields CDR1 PRHDT and CDR2 FYEKMQ (reference sequence). Trimming took 5 bases from V and 2 from J; bases not matched to a gene: 11. CDR3 bases: TGTGCCAGCAGCGGGGGGACTAGCGGTAGTCTGCCCTACGAGCAGTACTTC. Protein product: CASSGGTSGSLPYEQYF.

The chain has TRBV10-3 and TRBJ2-3, with 11 bases lining up with TRBD1. V was clipped by 8 bases and J by 4 bases; unmatched bases: 8. The CDR3 consists of 15 residues. Germline CDR1 ENHRY, CDR2 SYGVKD. DNA for the CDR3: TGTGCCATCGCGATGGGACAGGGGGATTCAGATACGCAGTATTTT. It encodes CAIAMGQGDSDTQYF.

This rearrangement joins TRBV25-1 to TRBJ2-1; D is unresolved. The CDR3 is 15 amino acids. The germline V gene encodes CDR1 MGHDK and CDR2 SYGVNS. V lost 3 bases to trimming and J lost 0 bases, with 9 bases between them. CDR3 bases: TGTGCCAGCAGTGACCATACAACCTCCTACAATGAGCAGTTCTTC. Protein: CASSDHTTSYNEQFF.

For the CDR3, the DNA is TGTGCCAGCAGTGAATATCCCGGGGGGTCCCAAGAGACCCAGTACTTC. Translation gives CASSEYPGGSQETQYF. The chain joins TRBV6-1 to TRBJ2-5; 7 nucleotides line up with TRBD2. The ends lost 2 bases at V and 1 base at J; junction bases unmatched: 7. CDR1 MNHNS and CDR2 SASEGT come from the germline V gene. The CDR3 runs 16 residues.

This clone occurred once. The J gene is TRBJ2-3, the V gene TRBV28; D may be TRBD2 (5 bases). V was trimmed by 2 bases and J by 2 bases, leaving 17 bases between them. The length of the CDR3 is 17 residues. Looked up from germline, CDR1 is MDHEN and CDR2 is SYDVKM. In DNA, the CDR3 is TGTGCCAGCAGTTTAGTCGGCCTACCCCGGGACACAGATACGCAGTATTTT. It translates to CASSLVGLPRDTDTQYF.

This clone has just a few counts. The chain joins TRBV10-1 to TRBJ1-2; D is unresolved. The length of the CDR3 is 15 residues. The germline V gene encodes CDR1 WNHNN and CDR2 SYGVQD (reference sequence). The V end lost 6 bases, the J end lost 3 bases, and 17 bases lay between the germline ends. The CDR3 is CASRLQMGFDYGYTF. CDR3 DNA sequence: TGCGCCAGCAGACTGCAGATGGGCTTCGACTATGGCTACACCTTC.

The rearrangement links TRBV7-6 to TRBJ1-5; no clear D gene. The CDR3 is 15 residues long. Germline CDR1 reads SGHVS; CDR2 reads FNYEAQ. With 5 bases removed from V and 3 bases from J, the gap between germline ends came to 14 bases. This CDR3 reads CASSPTGGFNQPQHF. CDR3 coding DNA: TGTGCCAGCAGCCCAACCGGCGGATTCAATCAGCCCCAGCATTTT.

The chain combines TRBV19 with TRBJ2-7; D not certain. Germline lookup yields CDR1 LNHDA and CDR2 SQIVND (reference sequence). The CDR3 contains 13 residues. V was cut by 4 bases and J by 6 bases, with 13 bases left in between. CDR3 loop: CASSTNSYAEQYV. The DNA for the CDR3 is TGTGCCAGTAGTACCAACAGTTACGCCGAGCAGTACGTC.

Here the CDR3 DNA reads TGCAGCGTTGCAAACAGGGGGACTGAAGCTTTCTTT. This sequence encodes CSVANRGTEAFF. The chain has TRBV29-1 and TRBJ1-1; 8 positions match TRBD1. V shed 4 bases, J shed 5 bases, and the junction held 3 bases outside the gene matches. Germline V lookup: CDR1 SQVTM, CDR2 ANQGSEA. The CDR3 sequence is 12 residues long.

The chain links TRBV2 to TRBJ2-1; D might be TRBD2 (6 bases). The CDR3 is 15 amino acids. From germline, CDR1 is SNHLY and CDR2 FYNNEI. Trimming removed 8 bases from V and 0 bases from J, with 14 bases in between. CDR3: CASAQTRSSYNEQFF. DNA of the CDR3: TGTGCCAGCGCCCAGACTAGGAGCTCCTACAATGAGCAGTTCTTC.

This rearrangement joins TRBV9 to TRBJ2-2; unclear D gene. Germline V gene data show CDR1 as SGDLS and CDR2 as YYNGEE. The V end lost 4 bases, the J end lost 0 bases, and 16 bases lay between the germline ends. The CDR3 is 17 residues long. CDR3 loop: CASSINPRVANTGELFF. The DNA for the CDR3 is TGTGCCAGCAGCATAAATCCTCGGGTCGCGAACACCGGGGAGCTGTTTTTT.

The genes are TRBV5-1 and TRBJ2-2, with 7 bases aligning to TRBD2. J lost 0 bases, V lost 0 bases, and 5 bases had no gene match. This CDR3 comprises 17 residues. Germline V lookup: CDR1 SGHRS, CDR2 YFSETQ. The CDR3 bases are TGCGCCAGCAGCTTGGGGGGGACTAATACGAACACCGGGGAGCTGTTTTTT. Its translation is CASSLGGTNTNTGELFF.

This rearrangement joins TRBV7-2 to TRBJ2-4; possible D gene TRBD2, 5 bases. The length of the CDR3 is 16 residues. Germline CDR1 reads SGHTA; CDR2 reads FQGNSA. The V end lost 0 bases, the J end lost 8 bases, and 17 bases lay between the germline ends. The CDR3 bases are TGTGCCAGCAGCTTAGCGCTCGGTGGCGCCGGGGACATTCAGTACTTC. As protein: CASSLALGGAGDIQYF.

The CDR3 DNA sequence: TGCGCCAGCAGCTTCACGGGGGGCCGCCGGGAGGAGACCCAGTACTTC. It translates to CASSFTGGRREETQYF. The V gene is TRBV5-1, the J gene TRBJ2-5; maybe TRBD2 (7 bases). Germline loops: CDR1 SGHRS, CDR2 YFSETQ. V lost 2 bases to trimming and J lost 5 bases, with 19 bases between them. The CDR3 length is 16 residues.

This sequence joins TRBV10-2 and TRBJ2-4; 10 nucleotides agree with TRBD1. Germline CDR1 and CDR2: WSHSY and SAAADI. V was clipped by 6 bases and J by 9 bases; unmatched bases: 5. The length of the CDR3 is 13 residues. The CDR3 DNA follows: TGCGCCAGCAGGAGGGACAGGGGCGCCATTCAGTACTTC. Its protein is CASRRDRGAIQYF.

The J gene is TRBJ1-4, the V gene TRBV13; D unclear. The V gene's germline CDR1 is PRHDT and CDR2 FYEKMQ (reference sequence). CDR3 length equals 13 residues. The V and J ends lost 0 bases and 11 bases respectively, with 10 bases between them. Here the CDR3 DNA reads TGTGCCAGCAGCTTAGGCCAGGCTTCCAAACTGTTTTTT. Its protein product is CASSLGQASKLFF.

CDR3: CASSLTANTEAFF. CDR3 in DNA: TGTGCCAGCAGCTTGACAGCGAACACTGAAGCTTTCTTT. The rearrangement joins TRBV7-9 to TRBJ1-1; tentatively, D is TRBD1 (5 bases). V lost 3 bases and J lost 1, with 6 bases in between. Germline V gene sequence: CDR1 SEHNR, CDR2 FQNEAQ (reference sequence). The CDR3 sequence is 13 residues long.

V and J are TRBV6-5 and TRBJ2-2; D may be TRBD2 (6 bases). V lost 0 bases, J lost 7 bases, and 12 bases lay in between. CDR3 length: 15 residues. Germline lookup yields CDR1 MNHEY and CDR2 SVGAGI. The CDR3 DNA sequence: TGTGCCAGCAGTTACTCCGCGACTAGATTCGGGGAGCTGTTTTTT. Protein sequence: CASSYSATRFGELFF.

The CDR3 nucleotides are TGCAGCGTTGAAGATACCCCCCAGGGAGGGAACACTGAAGCTTTCTTT. Residues: CSVEDTPQGGNTEAFF. The chain joins TRBV29-1 to TRBJ1-1; a possible D gene is TRBD1 (5 bases). V was trimmed by 0 bases and J by 1 base, leaving 15 bases between them. CDR1 and CDR2 from the germline V gene are SQVTM and ANQGSEA. This CDR3 comprises 16 residues.

The rearrangement uses TRBV5-5 and TRBJ2-7; TRBD1 might be the D (6 bases). Trimming took 0 bases from V and 5 from J, leaving 12 bases between them. Germline V CDR1 and CDR2: SGHKS, YYEKEE (reference sequence). The CDR3 runs 14 residues. In nucleotides, the CDR3 is TGTGCCAGCAGCTTGGGGAGGTCAGGGGACGAGCAGTACGTC. Its protein is CASSLGRSGDEQYV.